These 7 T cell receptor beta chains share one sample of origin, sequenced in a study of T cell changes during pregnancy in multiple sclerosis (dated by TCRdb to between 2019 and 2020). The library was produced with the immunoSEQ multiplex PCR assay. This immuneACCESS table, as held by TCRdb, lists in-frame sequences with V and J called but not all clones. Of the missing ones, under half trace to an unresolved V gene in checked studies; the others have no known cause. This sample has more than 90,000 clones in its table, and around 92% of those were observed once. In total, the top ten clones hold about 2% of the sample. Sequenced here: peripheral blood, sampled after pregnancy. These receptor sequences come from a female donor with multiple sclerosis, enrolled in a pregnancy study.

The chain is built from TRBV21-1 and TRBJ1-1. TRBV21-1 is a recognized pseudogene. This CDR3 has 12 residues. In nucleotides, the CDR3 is TGTGCCAGCAGCAAAGTATCCCTTGAAGCTTTCTTT. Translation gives CASSKVSLEAFF.

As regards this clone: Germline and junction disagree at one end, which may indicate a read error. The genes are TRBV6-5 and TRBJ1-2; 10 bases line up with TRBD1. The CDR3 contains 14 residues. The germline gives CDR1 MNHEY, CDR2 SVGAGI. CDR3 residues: CACRQGAALRGYTF. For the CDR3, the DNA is TGTGCCTGCAGACAGGGGGCGGCTTTGAGAGGCTACACCTTC.

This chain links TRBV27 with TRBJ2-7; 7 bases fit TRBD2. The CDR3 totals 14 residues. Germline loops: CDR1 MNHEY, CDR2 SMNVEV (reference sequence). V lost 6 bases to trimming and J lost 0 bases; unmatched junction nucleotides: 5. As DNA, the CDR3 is TGTGCCAGCAGGGTCCAGCGGGGCTCCTACGAGCAGTACTTC. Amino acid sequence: CASRVQRGSYEQYF.

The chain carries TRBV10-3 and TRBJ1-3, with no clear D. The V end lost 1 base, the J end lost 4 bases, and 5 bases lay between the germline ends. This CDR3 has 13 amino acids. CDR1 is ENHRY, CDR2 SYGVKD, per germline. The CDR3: CAISEYSGNTIYF. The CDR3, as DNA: TGTGCCATCAGTGAGTATAGCGGAAACACCATATATTTT.

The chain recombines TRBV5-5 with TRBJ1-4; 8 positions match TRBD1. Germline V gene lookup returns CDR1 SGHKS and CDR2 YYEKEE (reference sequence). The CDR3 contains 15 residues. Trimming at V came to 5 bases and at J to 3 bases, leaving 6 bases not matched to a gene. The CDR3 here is CASRLRGQPNEKLFF. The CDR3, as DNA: TGTGCCAGCAGACTCAGGGGGCAGCCTAATGAAAAACTGTTTTTT.

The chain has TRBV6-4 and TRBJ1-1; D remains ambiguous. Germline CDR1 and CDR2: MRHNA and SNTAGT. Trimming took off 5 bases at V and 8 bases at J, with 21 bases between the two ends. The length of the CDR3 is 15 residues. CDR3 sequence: CASSPSPTIPTEAFF. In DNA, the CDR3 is TGTGCCAGCAGTCCCTCCCCAACGATCCCTACCGAAGCTTTCTTT.

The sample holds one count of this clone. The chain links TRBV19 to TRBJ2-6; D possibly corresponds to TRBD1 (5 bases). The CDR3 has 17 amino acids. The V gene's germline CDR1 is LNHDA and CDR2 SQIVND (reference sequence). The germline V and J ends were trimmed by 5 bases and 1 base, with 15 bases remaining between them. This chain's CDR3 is CASSRKGLGSGANVLTF. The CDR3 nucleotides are TGTGCCAGTAGTCGTAAGGGGCTGGGGTCTGGGGCCAACGTCCTGACTTTC.